The rows below give T cell receptor beta chains drawn from one sample of a study of shared clonotypes between healthy human individuals. Data came from immunoSEQ multiplex PCR; TCRdb stores just in-frame clones and leaves some out. Of approximately 720,000 clones listed, about 90% are singletons. The sequenced material came from naive CD8+ T cells sorted from blood. Every receptor here comes from a man aged 25 to 40 in good health. Both conserved end residues are part of each CDR3. Each record gives: D gene, clone size, CDR3 length, V gene, J gene, CDR3 DNA, CDR3 protein. The D gene is left open where the match is weak. A row's size may be missing; if present it is once, few, many or a size class.

NA	NA	12	TRBV19	TRBJ1-2	TGTGCCAGTAGCGCGACTAACTATGGCTACACCTTC	CASSATNYGYTF
TRBD2	once	19	TRBV10-2	TRBJ2-1	TGCGCCAGCAGTGAAGGTGGTTCTAGGATAGCGGGAGGGCCGGATGAGCAGTTCTTC	CASSEGGSRIAGGPDEQFF
TRBD2	NA	15	TRBV30	TRBJ2-7	TGTGCCTGGAGTGTACTGAGCGGGAGTGTCTACGAGCAGTACTTC	CAWSVLSGSVYEQYF
TRBD1	NA	14	TRBV7-8	TRBJ1-4	TGTGCCAGCAGCTACAGGGGGCTGGGGGAAAAACTGTTTTTT	CASSYRGLGEKLFF
TRBD2	NA	14	TRBV2	TRBJ2-1	TGTGCCAGCTGGTTAGCGGGAGGTTTCGATGAGCAGTTCTTC	CASWLAGGFDEQFF
TRBD2	NA	16	TRBV7-6	TRBJ2-1	TGTGCCAGCAGCTTCGGTTTGGCTAGCGGGTACAATGAGCAGTTCTTC	CASSFGLASGYNEQFF
TRBD1	once	15	TRBV14	TRBJ1-1	TGTGCCAGCAGCCCCTGGGACAGGGGGCGAACTGAAGCTTTCTTT	CASSPWDRGRTEAFF
NA	few	11	TRBV25-1	TRBJ1-3	TGTGCCAGCGGTGGAGGAAACACCATATATTTT	CASGGGNTIYF
NA	NA	15	TRBV7-9	TRBJ2-5	TGTGCCAGCAGCTTAGGACCGACCTCACAAGAGACCCAGTACTTC	CASSLGPTSQETQYF
TRBD2	NA	17	TRBV9	TRBJ2-1	TGTGCCAGCAGCGTAGTGAGCGGGAGGGGGTCCTACAATGAGCAGTTCTTC	CASSVVSGRGSYNEQFF
NA	NA	11	TRBV7-9	TRBJ1-1	TGTGCCAGCAGCCCTGGCACTGAAGCTTTCTTT	CASSPGTEAFF
NA	NA	13	TRBV7-8	TRBJ2-2	TGTGCCAGCAGACGGGACAACGCCGGGGAGCTGTTTTTT	CASRRDNAGELFF
NA	NA	11	TRBV15	TRBJ1-2	TGTGCCACCAGCAGAGAGGGGGCGAGGACCTTC	CATSREGARTF
NA	NA	12	TRBV11-2	TRBJ2-7	TGTGCCAGCAGCTTTTCCCGCGACGAGCAGTACTTC	CASSFSRDEQYF
NA	NA	15	TRBV19	TRBJ2-1	TGTGCCAGTACCAACGACCAGCAATCCTACAATGAGCAGTTCTTC	CASTNDQQSYNEQFF
NA	NA	12	TRBV4-1	TRBJ1-1	TGCGCCAGCAGCCAGGGGACTTTTGAAGCTTTCTTT	CASSQGTFEAFF
NA	NA	14	TRBV5-8	TRBJ2-7	TGTGCCAGCAGCTTGAGGGACAACTCCTACGAGCAGTACTTC	CASSLRDNSYEQYF
TRBD2	NA	16	TRBV11-2	TRBJ2-1	TGTGCCAGCAGCTTAGTGATGCGACTAGCGAGTAATGAGCAGTTCTTC	CASSLVMRLASNEQFF
NA	NA	16	TRBV14	TRBJ2-7	TGTGCCAGCAGCCCTTTTACAGGACCCAGCTCCTACGAGCAGTACTTC	CASSPFTGPSSYEQYF
NA	NA	16	TRBV27	TRBJ2-1	TGTGCCAGCAGTTTATCTGCAGGGGAGACCTACAATGAGCAGTTCTTC	CASSLSAGETYNEQFF
TRBD2	NA	15	TRBV15	TRBJ2-7	TGTGCCACCAGCAGAACAAGCGGGAGTTTGGACGAGCAGTACTTC	CATSRTSGSLDEQYF